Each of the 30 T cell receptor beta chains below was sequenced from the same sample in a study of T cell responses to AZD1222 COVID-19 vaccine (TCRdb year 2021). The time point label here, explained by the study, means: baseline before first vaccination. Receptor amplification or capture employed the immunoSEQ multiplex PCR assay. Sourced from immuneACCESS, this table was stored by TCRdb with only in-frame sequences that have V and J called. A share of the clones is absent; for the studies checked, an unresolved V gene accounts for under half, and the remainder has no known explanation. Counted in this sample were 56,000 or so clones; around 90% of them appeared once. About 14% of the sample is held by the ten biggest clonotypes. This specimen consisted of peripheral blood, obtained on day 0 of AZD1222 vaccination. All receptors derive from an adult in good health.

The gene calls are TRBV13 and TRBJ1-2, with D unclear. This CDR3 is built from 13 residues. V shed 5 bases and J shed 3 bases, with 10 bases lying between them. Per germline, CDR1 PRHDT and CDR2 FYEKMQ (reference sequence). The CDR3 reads CASSPGRYYGYTF. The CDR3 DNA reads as TGTGCCAGCAGCCCTGGACGGTACTATGGCTACACCTTC.

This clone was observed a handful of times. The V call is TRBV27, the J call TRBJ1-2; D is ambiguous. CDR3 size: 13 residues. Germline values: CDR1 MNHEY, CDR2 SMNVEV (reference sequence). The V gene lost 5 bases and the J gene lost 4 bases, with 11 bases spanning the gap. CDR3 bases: TGTGCCAGCAGTGAGGGAGGTTTCTATGGCTACACCTTC. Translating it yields CASSEGGFYGYTF.

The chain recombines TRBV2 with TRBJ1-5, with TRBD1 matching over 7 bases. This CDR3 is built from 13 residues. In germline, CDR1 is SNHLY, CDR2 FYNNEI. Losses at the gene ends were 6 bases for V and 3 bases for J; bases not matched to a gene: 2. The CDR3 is CASSGTANQPQHF. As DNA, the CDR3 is TGTGCCAGCAGCGGGACAGCCAATCAGCCCCAGCATTTT.

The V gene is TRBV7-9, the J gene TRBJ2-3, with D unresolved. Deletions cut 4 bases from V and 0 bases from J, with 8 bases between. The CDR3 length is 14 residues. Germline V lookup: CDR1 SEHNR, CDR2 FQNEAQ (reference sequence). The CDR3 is CASSWSVSTDTQYF. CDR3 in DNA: TGTGCCAGCAGCTGGAGCGTAAGCACAGATACGCAGTATTTT.

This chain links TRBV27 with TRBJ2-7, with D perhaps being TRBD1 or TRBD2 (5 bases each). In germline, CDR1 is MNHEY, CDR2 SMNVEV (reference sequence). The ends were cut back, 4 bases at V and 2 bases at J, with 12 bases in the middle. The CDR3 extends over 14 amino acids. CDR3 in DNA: TGTGCCAGCAGTTCCCGGGACGCACCCTACGAGCAGTACTTC. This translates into CASSSRDAPYEQYF.

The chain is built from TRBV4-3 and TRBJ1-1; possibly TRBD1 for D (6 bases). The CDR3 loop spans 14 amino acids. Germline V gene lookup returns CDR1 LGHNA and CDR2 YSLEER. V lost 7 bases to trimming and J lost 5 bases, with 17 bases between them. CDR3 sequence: CASTSNRVGTEAFF. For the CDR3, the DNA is TGCGCCAGCACTTCCAACAGGGTGGGGACTGAAGCTTTCTTT.

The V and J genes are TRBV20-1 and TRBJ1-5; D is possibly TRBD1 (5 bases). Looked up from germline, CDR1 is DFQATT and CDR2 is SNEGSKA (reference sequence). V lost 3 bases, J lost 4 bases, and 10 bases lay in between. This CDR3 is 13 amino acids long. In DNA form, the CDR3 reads TGCAGTGCTAGTGGCAGGGCTAATCAGCCCCAGCATTTT. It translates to CSASGRANQPQHF.

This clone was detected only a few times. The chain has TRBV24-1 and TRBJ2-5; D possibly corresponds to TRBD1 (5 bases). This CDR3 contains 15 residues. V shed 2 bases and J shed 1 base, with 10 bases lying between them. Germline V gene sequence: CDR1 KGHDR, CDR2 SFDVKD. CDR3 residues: CATSDSRRAQETQYF. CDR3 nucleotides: TGTGCCACCAGTGATTCCCGCAGGGCCCAAGAGACCCAGTACTTC.

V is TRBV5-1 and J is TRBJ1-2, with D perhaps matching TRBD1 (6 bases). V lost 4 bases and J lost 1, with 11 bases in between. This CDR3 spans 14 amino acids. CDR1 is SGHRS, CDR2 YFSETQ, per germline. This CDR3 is CASSPRTDNYGYTF. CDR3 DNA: TGCGCCAGCAGCCCACGGACAGATAACTATGGCTACACCTTC.

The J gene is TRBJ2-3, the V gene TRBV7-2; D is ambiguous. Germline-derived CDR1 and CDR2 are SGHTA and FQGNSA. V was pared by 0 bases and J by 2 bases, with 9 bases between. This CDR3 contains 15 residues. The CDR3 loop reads CASSLARAATDTQYF. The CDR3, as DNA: TGTGCCAGCAGCTTAGCTAGGGCAGCCACAGATACGCAGTATTTT. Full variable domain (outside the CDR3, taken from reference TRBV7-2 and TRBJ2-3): GAGVSQSPSNKVTEKGKDVELRCDPISGHTALYWYRQSLGQGLEFLIYFQGNSAPDKSGLPSDRFSAERTGGSVSTLTIQRTQQEDSAVYLCASSLARAATDTQYFGPGTRLTVL.

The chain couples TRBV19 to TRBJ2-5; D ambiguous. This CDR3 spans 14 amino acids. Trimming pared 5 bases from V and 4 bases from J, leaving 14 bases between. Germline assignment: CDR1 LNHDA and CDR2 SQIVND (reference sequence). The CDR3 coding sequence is TGTGCCAGTAGTCCCTTTCTTGACCGAGAGACCCAGTACTTC. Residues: CASSPFLDRETQYF.

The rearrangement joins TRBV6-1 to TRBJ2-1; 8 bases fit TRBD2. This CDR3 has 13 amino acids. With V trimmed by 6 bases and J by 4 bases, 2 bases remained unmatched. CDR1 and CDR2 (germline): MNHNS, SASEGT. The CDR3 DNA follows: TGTGCCAGCAGCGGGGGGGCTTACAATGAGCAGTTCTTC. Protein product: CASSGGAYNEQFF.

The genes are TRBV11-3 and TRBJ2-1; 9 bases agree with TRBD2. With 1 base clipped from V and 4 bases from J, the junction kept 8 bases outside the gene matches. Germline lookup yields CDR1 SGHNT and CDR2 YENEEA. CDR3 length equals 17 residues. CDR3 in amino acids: CASSLGEVLAGYNEQFF. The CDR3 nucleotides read TGTGCCAGCAGCTTAGGGGAAGTACTAGCGGGTTACAATGAGCAGTTCTTC.

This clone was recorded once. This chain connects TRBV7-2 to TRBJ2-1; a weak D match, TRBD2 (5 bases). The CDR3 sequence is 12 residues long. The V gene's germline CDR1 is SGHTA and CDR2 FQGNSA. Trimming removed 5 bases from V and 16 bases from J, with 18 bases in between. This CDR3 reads CASSLTRGGRFF. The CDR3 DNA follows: TGTGCCAGCAGCCTGACCCGCGGCGGGCGTTTCTTC.

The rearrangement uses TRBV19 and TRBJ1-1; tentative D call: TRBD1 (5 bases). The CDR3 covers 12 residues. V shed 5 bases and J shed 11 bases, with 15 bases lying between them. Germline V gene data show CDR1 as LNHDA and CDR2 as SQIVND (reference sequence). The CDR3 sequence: CASSQRGAGAFF. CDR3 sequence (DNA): TGTGCCAGTAGTCAAAGAGGGGCCGGTGCTTTCTTT.

For the CDR3, the DNA is TGTGCCAGCAGCTTAACGGTTAGCGGGAGGAGAGTGAATGAGCAGTTCTTC. Amino acid sequence: CASSLTVSGRRVNEQFF. The gene calls are TRBV7-2 and TRBJ2-1, with 10 nucleotides matching TRBD2. CDR1 is SGHTA and CDR2 is FQGNSA in the germline V gene. CDR3 length: 17 residues. Trimming at V came to 2 bases and at J to 7 bases, leaving 11 bases not matched to a gene. The full variable domain, its missing parts supplied by reference TRBV7-2 and TRBJ2-1, is GAGVSQSPSNKVTEKGKDVELRCDPISGHTALYWYRQSLGQGLEFLIYFQGNSAPDKSGLPSDRFSAERTGGSVSTLTIQRTQQEDSAVYLCASSLTVSGRRVNEQFFGPGTRLTVL.

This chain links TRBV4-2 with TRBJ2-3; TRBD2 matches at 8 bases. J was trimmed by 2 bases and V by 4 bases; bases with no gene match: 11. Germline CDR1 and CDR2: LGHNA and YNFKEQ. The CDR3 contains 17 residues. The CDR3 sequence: CASSRISGRGATDTQYF. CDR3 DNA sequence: TGTGCCAGCAGCCGAATCTCTGGGCGGGGGGCCACAGATACGCAGTATTTT.

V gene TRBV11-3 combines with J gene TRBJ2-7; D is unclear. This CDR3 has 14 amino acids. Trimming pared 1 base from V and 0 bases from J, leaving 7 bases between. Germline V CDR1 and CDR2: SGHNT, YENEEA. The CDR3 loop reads CASSLGFSSYEQYF. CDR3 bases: TGTGCCAGCAGCTTAGGTTTCAGCTCCTACGAGCAGTACTTC.

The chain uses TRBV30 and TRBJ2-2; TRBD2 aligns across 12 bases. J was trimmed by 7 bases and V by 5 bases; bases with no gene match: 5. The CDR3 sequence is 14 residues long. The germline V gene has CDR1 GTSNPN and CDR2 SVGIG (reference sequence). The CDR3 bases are TGTGCCTGGCGACTAGCGGGAGAGGTCGGGGAGCTGTTTTTT. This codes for CAWRLAGEVGELFF.

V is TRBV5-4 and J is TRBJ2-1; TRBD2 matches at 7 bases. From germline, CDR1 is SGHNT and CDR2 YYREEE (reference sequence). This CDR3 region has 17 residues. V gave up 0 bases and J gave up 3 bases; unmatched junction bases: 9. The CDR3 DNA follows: TGTGCCAGCAGCTTGGATTCGCGGGAGTGGGGCTACAATGAGCAGTTCTTC. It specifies CASSLDSREWGYNEQFF.

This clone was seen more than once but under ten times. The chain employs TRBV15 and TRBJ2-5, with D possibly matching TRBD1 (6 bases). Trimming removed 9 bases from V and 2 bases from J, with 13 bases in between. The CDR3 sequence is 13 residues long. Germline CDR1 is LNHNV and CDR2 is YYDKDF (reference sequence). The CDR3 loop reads CATWDNLQETQYF. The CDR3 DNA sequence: TGTGCCACTTGGGACAATTTACAAGAGACCCAGTACTTC.

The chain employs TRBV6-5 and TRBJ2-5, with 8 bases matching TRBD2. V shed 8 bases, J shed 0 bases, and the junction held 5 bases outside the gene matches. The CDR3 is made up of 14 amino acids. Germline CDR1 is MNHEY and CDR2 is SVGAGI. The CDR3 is CASGGSGNQETQYF. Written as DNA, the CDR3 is TGTGCCAGCGGGGGTAGCGGGAACCAAGAGACCCAGTACTTC.

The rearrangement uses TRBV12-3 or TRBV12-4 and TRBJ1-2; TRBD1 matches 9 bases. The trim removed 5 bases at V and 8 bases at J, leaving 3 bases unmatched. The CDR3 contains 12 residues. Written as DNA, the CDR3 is TGTGCCAGCAGTGGGGACAGGGCCGGCTACACCTTC. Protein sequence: CASSGDRAGYTF.

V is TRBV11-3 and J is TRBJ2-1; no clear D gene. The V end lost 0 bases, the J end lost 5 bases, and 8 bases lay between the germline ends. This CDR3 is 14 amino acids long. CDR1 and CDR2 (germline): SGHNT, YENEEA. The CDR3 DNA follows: TGTGCCAGCAGCTTAGAGGGCTACAACAATGAGCAGTTCTTC. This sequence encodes CASSLEGYNNEQFF.

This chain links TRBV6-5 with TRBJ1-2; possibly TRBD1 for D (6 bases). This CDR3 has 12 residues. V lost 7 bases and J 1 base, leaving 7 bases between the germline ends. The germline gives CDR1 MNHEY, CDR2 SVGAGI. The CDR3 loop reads CASMDSNYGYTF. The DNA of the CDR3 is TGTGCCAGCATGGACAGTAACTATGGCTACACCTTC.

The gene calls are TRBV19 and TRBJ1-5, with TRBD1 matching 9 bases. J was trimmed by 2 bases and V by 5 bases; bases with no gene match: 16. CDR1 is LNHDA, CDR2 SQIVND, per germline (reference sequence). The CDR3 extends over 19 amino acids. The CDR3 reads CASSSTGTGNIGRNQPQHF. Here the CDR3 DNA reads TGTGCCAGTAGTTCTACCGGGACAGGGAACATCGGTCGCAATCAGCCCCAGCATTTT.

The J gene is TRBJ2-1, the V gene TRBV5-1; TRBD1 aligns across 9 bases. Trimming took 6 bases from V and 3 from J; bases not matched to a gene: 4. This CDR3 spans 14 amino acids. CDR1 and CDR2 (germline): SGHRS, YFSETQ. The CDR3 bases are TGCGCCAGCAAGGGGGACAGGGTCTACAATGAGCAGTTCTTC. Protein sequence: CASKGDRVYNEQFF. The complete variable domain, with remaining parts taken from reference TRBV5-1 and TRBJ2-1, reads KAGVTQTPRYLIKTRGQQVTLSCSPISGHRSVSWYQQTPGQGLQFLFEYFSETQRNKGNFPGRFSGRQFSNSRSEMNVSTLELGDSALYLCASKGDRVYNEQFFGPGTRLTVL.

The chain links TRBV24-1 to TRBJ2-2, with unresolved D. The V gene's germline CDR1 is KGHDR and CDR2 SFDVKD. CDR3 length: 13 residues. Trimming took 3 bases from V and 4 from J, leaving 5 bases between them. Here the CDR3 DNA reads TGTGCCACCAGTGATGGCCCCACCGGGGAGCTGTTTTTT. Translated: CATSDGPTGELFF.

CDR3 sequence reads: CASSQRFKRDNEQFF. The CDR3 DNA is TGCGCCAGCAGTCAACGCTTCAAGCGGGACAATGAGCAGTTCTTC. The chain couples TRBV23-1 to TRBJ2-1, with TRBD2 as a possible D gene (6 bases). TRBV23-1 is placed among ORFs of uncertain function. Deletions cut 2 bases from V and 5 bases from J, with 13 bases between. The CDR3 contains 15 residues.

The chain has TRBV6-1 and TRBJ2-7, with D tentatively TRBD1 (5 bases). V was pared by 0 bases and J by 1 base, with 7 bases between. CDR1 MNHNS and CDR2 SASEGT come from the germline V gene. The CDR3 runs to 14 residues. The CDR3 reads CASSEATGSYEQYF. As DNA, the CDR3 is TGTGCCAGCAGTGAAGCAACAGGATCCTACGAGCAGTACTTC.